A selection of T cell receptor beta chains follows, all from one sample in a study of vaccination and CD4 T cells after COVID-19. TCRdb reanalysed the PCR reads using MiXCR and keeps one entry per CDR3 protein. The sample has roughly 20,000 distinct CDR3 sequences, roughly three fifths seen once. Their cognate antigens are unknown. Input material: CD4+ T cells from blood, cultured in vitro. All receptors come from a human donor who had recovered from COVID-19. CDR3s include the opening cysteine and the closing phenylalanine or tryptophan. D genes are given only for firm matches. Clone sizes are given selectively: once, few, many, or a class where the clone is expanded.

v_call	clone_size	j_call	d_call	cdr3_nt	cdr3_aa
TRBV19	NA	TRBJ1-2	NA	TGTGCCAGTAGTATCGGACATCCGTTCTATGGCTACACCTTC	CASSIGHPFYGYTF
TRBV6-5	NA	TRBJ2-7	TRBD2	TGTGCCAGCAGTTACTCAGGCGGGGGGCTCGAGCAGTACTTC	CASSYSGGGLEQYF
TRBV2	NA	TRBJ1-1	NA	TGTGCCAGCAGAGTACACACTGAAGCTTTCTTT	CASRVHTEAFF
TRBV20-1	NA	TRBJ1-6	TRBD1	TGCAGTGCTAGAGATCCAACAGGGGGGGCCGTCCCGAATTCACCCCTCCACTTT	CSARDPTGGAVPNSPLHF
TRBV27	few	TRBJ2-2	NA	TGTGCCAGCAGTTTCAGCAGGGGTGTCGGGGAGCTGTTTTTT	CASSFSRGVGELFF
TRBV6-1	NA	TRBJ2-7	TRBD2	TGTGCCAGCAGAGTTACCGCACTAGCGGGGACGTCCTACGAGCAGTACTTC	CASRVTALAGTSYEQYF
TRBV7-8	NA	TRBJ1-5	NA	TGTGCCAGCAGCTTAGGTGTCGGAGGGGAGGCTGGGATGAAGCCCCAGCATTTT	CASSLGVGGEAGMKPQHF
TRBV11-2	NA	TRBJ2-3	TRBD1	TGTGCCAGCGCTCAGGGGGCCCCCCTTGATACGCAGTATTTT	CASAQGAPLDTQYF
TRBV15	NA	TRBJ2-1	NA	TGTGCCACCAGCAGAGAGGGCGGGGACGGGCAGTTCTTC	CATSREGGDGQFF
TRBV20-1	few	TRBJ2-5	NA	TGCAGTGCTCCTGATTTATTACAGTACCAAGAGACCCAGTACTTC	CSAPDLLQYQETQYF
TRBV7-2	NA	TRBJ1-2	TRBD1	TGTGCCAGCAGCTTAGAGTACAGGGGGCTGGGCTACACCTTC	CASSLEYRGLGYTF
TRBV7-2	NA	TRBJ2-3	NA	TGTGCCAGCAGCCAGGGACTCCTCACAGATACGCAGTATTTT	CASSQGLLTDTQYF
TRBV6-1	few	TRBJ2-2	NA	TGTGCCAGCAGTCCCTTGGCAATCCAACAGGGGAACACCGGGGAGCTGTTTTTT	CASSPLAIQQGNTGELFF
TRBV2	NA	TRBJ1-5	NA	TGTGCCAGCAGTGAGCTGAATAGCAATCAGCCCCAGCATTTT	CASSELNSNQPQHF
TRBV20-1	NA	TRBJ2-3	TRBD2	TGCAGTGCTTTTCCTATGGGGGTAGCGGGAGGATCAGGGACAGATACGCAGTATTTT	CSAFPMGVAGGSGTDTQYF
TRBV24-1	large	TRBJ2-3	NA	TGTGCCACCAGTGAAGGAGGCACAGATACGCAGTATTTT	CATSEGGTDTQYF
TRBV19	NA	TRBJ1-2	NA	TGTGCCAGTGGCCCGTGGGGTATCGGGGATGGCTACACCTTC	CASGPWGIGDGYTF
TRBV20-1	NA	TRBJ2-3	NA	TGCAGTGCTAGAGAGTGGGGAAACACAGATACGCAGTATTTT	CSAREWGNTDTQYF
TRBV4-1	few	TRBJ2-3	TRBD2	TGCGCCAGCAGCCAAGAGGGACTAGCGGGGCGAACAGATACGCAGTATTTT	CASSQEGLAGRTDTQYF
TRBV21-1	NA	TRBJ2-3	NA	TGTGCCAGCAGCTGCCTTGGGGGGGCGGCAGATACGCAGTATTTT	CASSCLGGAADTQYF
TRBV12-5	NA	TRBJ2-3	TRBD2	TGTGCTAGTGGTTTGGGACTAGCCACGGATACGCAGTATTTT	CASGLGLATDTQYF
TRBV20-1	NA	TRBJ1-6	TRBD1	TGCAGTGCTAGCGACAGAAGACAGGGGGGAAGTTCACCCCTCCACTTT	CSASDRRQGGSSPLHF